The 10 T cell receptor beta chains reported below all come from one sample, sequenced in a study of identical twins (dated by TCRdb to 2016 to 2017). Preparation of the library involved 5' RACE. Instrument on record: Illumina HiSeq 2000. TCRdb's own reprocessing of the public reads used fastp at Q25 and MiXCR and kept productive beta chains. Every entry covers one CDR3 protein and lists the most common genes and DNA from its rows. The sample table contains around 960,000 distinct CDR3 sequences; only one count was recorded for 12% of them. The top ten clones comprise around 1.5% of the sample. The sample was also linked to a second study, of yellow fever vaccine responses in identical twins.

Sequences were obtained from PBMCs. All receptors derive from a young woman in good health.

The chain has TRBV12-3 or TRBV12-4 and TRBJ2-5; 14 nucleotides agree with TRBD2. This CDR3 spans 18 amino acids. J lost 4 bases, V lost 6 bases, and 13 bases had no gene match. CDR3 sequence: CASSPGLAGAPGLETQYF. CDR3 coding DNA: TGTGCCAGCAGCCCGGGACTAGCGGGAGCGCCAGGGTTAGAGACCCAGTACTTC.

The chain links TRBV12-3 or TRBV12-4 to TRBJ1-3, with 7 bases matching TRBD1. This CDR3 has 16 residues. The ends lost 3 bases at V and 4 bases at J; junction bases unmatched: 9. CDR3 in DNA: TGTGCCAGCAGTTTTCCCGGACAGGACAACGGAAACACCATATATTTT. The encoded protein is CASSFPGQDNGNTIYF.

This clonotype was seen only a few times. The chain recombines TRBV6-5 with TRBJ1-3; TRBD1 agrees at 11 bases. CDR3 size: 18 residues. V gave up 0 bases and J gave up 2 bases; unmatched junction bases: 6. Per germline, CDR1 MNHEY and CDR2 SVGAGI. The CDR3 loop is CASSYSIPGQGAGNTIYF. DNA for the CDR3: TGTGCCAGCAGTTACTCGATCCCGGGACAGGGGGCTGGAAACACCATATATTTT.

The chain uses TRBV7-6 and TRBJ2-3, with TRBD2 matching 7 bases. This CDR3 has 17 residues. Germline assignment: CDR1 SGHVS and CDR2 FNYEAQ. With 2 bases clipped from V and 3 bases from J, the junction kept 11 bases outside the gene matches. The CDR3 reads CASSLLVAGDLTDTQYF. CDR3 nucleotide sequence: TGTGCCAGCAGCTTATTGGTGGCGGGAGACTTGACAGATACGCAGTATTTT.

In nucleotides, the CDR3 is TGTGCCATCAGTACCGCTGGGCGGGAGCAGTACTTC. Its protein is CAISTAGREQYF. The genes are TRBV10-3 and TRBJ2-7; D gene unclear. The germline V gene has CDR1 ENHRY and CDR2 SYGVKD. This CDR3 contains 12 residues. Trimming cost V 5 bases and J 7 bases, with 12 bases left between them.

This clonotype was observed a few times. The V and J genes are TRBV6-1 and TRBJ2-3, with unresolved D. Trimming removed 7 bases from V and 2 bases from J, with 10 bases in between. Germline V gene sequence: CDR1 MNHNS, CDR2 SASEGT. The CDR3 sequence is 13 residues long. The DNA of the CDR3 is TGTGCCAGCACCTCAGTGGACACAGATACGCAGTATTTT. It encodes CASTSVDTDTQYF.

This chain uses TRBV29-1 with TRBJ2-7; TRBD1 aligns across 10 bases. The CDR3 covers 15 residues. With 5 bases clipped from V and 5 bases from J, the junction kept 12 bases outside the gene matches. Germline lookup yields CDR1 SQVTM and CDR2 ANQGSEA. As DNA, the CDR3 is TGCAGCGTTAGCACCGGGACAGGGGAGGTCGACGAGCAGTACTTC. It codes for CSVSTGTGEVDEQYF.

CDR3 amino acids: CASIPRSRNEQFF. In nucleotides, the CDR3 is TGTGCCAGCATACCTAGGAGTAGGAATGAGCAGTTCTTC. This chain joins TRBV2 and TRBJ2-1; D uncertain. CDR1 SNHLY and CDR2 FYNNEI come from the germline V gene. The CDR3 totals 13 residues. The germline V and J ends were trimmed by 7 bases and 7 bases, with 14 bases remaining between them.

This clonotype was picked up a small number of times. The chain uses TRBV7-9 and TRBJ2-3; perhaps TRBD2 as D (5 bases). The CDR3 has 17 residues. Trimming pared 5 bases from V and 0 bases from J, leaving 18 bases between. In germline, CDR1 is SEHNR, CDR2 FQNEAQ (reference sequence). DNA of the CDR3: TGTGCCAGCAGCCCTCGGGCGGCAGCGGCTAGCACAGATACGCAGTATTTT. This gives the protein CASSPRAAAASTDTQYF.

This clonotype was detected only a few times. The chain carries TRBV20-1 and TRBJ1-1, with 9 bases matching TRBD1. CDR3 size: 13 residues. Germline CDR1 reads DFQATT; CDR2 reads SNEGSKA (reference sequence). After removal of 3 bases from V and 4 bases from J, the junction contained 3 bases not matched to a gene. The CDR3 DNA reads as TGCAGTGCTAGTACAGGGGGCACCACTGAAGCTTTCTTT. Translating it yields CSASTGGTTEAFF.